The T cell receptor (beta chain) under discussion was sequenced for a study of blood T cell repertoires in COVID-19. Study in general: Acute and convalescent COVID-19 samples came from the United States, Italy and Spain.

Data came from immunoSEQ multiplex PCR; TCRdb stores just in-frame clones and leaves some out. The table has about 130,000 clones, less than 90% seen once. Participants, about 18 to 90 years old, spanned under 30 US areas. Clinical histories supplied by participants themselves formed the basis of cohort assignment. In Cohort 3, a recovered donor had either two negative PCRs, clearance, or symptom resolution. J was trimmed by 3 bases and V by 4 bases; bases with no gene match: 2. The CDR3 runs to 15 residues. Per the germline V gene, CDR1 is SGHRS and CDR2 is YFSETQ. This clonotype originated in a man aged 25 to 40 who had recovered from COVID-19. The rearrangement links TRBV5-1 to TRBJ2-1; TRBD2 matches at 12 bases. The specimen sequenced was PBMCs or T cells enriched from blood (not recorded which). The CDR3 is CASSAGLAGYNEQFF. The CDR3 region has the DNA TGCGCCAGCAGCGCGGGACTAGCGGGCTACAATGAGCAGTTCTTC.